The rows below give T cell receptor beta chains drawn from one sample of a study of blood T cell repertoires in COVID-19. Measured with immunoSEQ multiplex PCR; TCRdb has only the in-frame clones, and not every one. The sample lists 150,000 to 170,000 clones; 70% to 90% were seen once. Sequencing was performed on peripheral blood. The receptors were gathered from an older woman with COVID-19, enrolled during active disease. The conserved cysteine and the conserved F or W are not part of the CDR3 here. The order of the fields is D gene, clone size, V gene, CDR3 protein. The D gene is left open where the match is weak. Clone size is not always given. Where it is, it says once, few, many or a class for expanded clones.

>NA|NA|TRBV30
AWSYYGTRGEKLF
>TRBD2|NA|TRBV3-1/TRBV3-2
ASSHLAGGPSNEQF
>TRBD1|NA|TRBV7-9
ASSSGQANTEAF
>NA|NA|TRBV9
ASSPRSNTYEQY
>NA|NA|TRBV29-1
SVREADTEAF
>NA|NA|TRBV18
ASWLQGSYQPQH
>TRBD1|NA|TRBV5-5
ASSPGTEYNSPLH
>NA|NA|TRBV29-1
SATPVSGGGEKLF
>TRBD1|NA|TRBV7-9
ASSSGQGLLDGYT
>TRBD2|NA|TRBV9
ASSVEREDEQF
>NA|NA|TRBV7-3
ASSPANRESYGYT
>TRBD2|NA|TRBV7-9
ASSLGSSGLTNNEQF
>TRBD1|NA|TRBV29-1
SVADRGPYGVEAF
>NA|few|TRBV12-3/TRBV12-4
ASIKGGNQPQH
>NA|NA|TRBV11-2
ASSLVVTGSGEKLF
>TRBD1|NA|TRBV7-2
ASSLGGQGSQPQH
>NA|NA|TRBV12-3/TRBV12-4
ASTLGDRSEAF
>NA|NA|TRBV18
ASSLTRSGNTIY
>NA|NA|TRBV7-8
ASRPFPETPYGYT
>TRBD1|once|TRBV19
ASSLDRGKTEAF
>NA|NA|TRBV7-9
ASSFPGMTVGELF
>TRBD1|NA|TRBV5-1
ASSLGDRVNQPQH
>TRBD1|few|TRBV19
ASSYQGALNTEAF
>NA|NA|TRBV7-6
ASSLALPGQGAGELF
>NA|few|TRBV2
ASSGGGTRAQY
>NA|NA|TRBV7-3
ASSFSPSETQY
>TRBD2|NA|TRBV7-9
ASKPFGLAGRASSYEQY
>TRBD1|NA|TRBV27
ASSPGRDRGRNEQF
>TRBD2|NA|TRBV5-1
ASSPTSGQETQY
>NA|NA|TRBV18
ASSPVRQASQETQY
>TRBD2|NA|TRBV5-1
ASSLAAGGTGELF
>TRBD1|NA|TRBV6-6
ASSYAQGGDNTEAF
>NA|NA|TRBV10-1
ASSITPDRSNTEAF
>TRBD1|NA|TRBV11-2
ASSLAGQSYNEQF
>NA|NA|TRBV13
ASSLMQGGKAF
>NA|NA|TRBV11-2
ASSLGGDEYGYT
>TRBD1|NA|TRBV11-2
ASSPDRRYKGEQF